Following are 3 T cell receptor beta chains from one sample sequenced in a study. Cells sorted as Tregs were CD4+, CD25+ and CD127-/low. Each CDR3 protein is one row after TCRdb ran MiXCR on the 5' RACE reads. The sample records more than 55,000 distinct CDR3 sequences, about 25% being singletons. The source material was tumor-infiltrating Tregs sorted from the breast tumor. The origin of the receptors is a female donor with breast cancer.

In this sample, this clonotype turned up a few times. This chain connects TRBV6-1 to TRBJ1-1; weak D call: TRBD1 (5 bases). V was shortened by 4 bases and J by 3 bases, with 12 bases between the two germline ends. The germline CDR1 and CDR2 sequences are MNHNS and SASEGT. The CDR3 is made up of 14 amino acids. The CDR3 DNA is TGTGCCAGCAGTGCCGAGGGGAGGTACACTGAAGCTTTCTTT. Protein sequence: CASSAEGRYTEAFF.

This clonotype was counted only a few times. The chain is built from TRBV5-1 and TRBJ2-6; TRBD1 aligns across 9 bases. V lost 2 bases and J lost 0; bases outside the gene matches: 9. This CDR3 contains 19 residues. Germline V gene lookup returns CDR1 SGHRS and CDR2 YFSETQ. In DNA form, the CDR3 reads TGCGCCAGCAGCTTTTTCCCGACAGGGGGGAGCTCTGGGGCCAACGTCCTGACTTTC. Translation: CASSFFPTGGSSGANVLTF.

This chain connects TRBV12-3 or TRBV12-4 to TRBJ2-5; TRBD2 matches 7 bases. Trimming removed 6 bases from V and 2 bases from J; junction bases left unmatched: 9. The CDR3 is 15 residues long. This CDR3 reads CASRSRAGPQETQYF. The CDR3 DNA is TGTGCCAGCAGGAGTCGAGCGGGACCACAAGAGACCCAGTACTTC.